The T cell receptor beta chain under discussion was sequenced for a study of blood T cell repertoires in COVID-19 (dated by TCRdb to 2020 to 2021). Notes on the research overall: Samples covering the acute and convalescent phases of COVID-19 were provided by collaborators in the United States, Italy and Spain. Sample metadata almost always included a de-identified subject ID, COVID-19 status, age in years and sex. The material from the prospective study consisted of cDNA or gDNA derived from T cells, B-cell-depleted T cells, or PBMCs. Subjects who had been exposed to COVID-19, were actively infected with it, or had recovered from it provided the deeply sampled blood TCRbeta repertoires that made up the dataset. A freely available public database, intended as a resource for researchers studying the immune response to SARS-CoV-2, is where the repertoires were released. Where HLA class I and class II types were available, the types were taken from metadata supplied by the sample provider, not from assay-based typing. The samples were drawn from two sources: the first 160 participants of the ongoing ImmuneRACE study, and approximately 1,300 subjects contributed by 6 global collaborators.

As for this clone: Its antigen is unknown. Per-base qualities were not stored, and no clone one base away is much larger.

The collaborating institutions used their own protocols to collect whole blood in K2EDTA tubes. For TCRbeta analysis, collaborators shipped samples in one of three forms: frozen whole blood, isolated PBMCs, or DNA extracted from either of those sample types. The immunoSEQ Assay, a bias-controlled multiplex PCR, was used to amplify TCRbeta CDR3 regions from genomic DNA. In the original analysis: The number of nucleated cells in each sample was estimated from the amplification of reference gene primers within the assay. To quantify the absolute abundance of each unique TCRbeta CDR3 rearrangement, sequence reads were collapsed and filtered. Productive Simpson clonality was computed per sample as the square root of Simpson's diversity index over productive rearrangements. TCRdb stores this immuneACCESS table with in-frame sequences only. Part of the clones is absent; in the studies checked, under half of the shortfall reflects unresolved V genes, and no reason is known for the rest. The V and J calls and clone size are taken from that table; D and trimming were inferred from the DNA. Here the sample has about 100,000 clones; around 87% occur a single time. Of the sample, 15% to 20% falls within the top ten clones.

CDR1 and CDR2 are drawn from the germline V gene (reference sequence): LNHDA, SQIVND. Germline trimming: 3 bases from V, 6 bases from J; junction bases outside gene matches: 10. The CDR3 sequence holds 17 residues, the cysteine and phenylalanine included. The CDR3 DNA has 51 bases and is translated from base 1. Beyond this particular receptor, the publication reports: How much clinical and demographic metadata was included differed by source and by participant, and the metadata was provided uncurated.

The rearrangement combines TRBV19 with TRBJ2-1, with 11 bases aligning to TRBD2. The sequencing sample was made of peripheral blood. The clonotype was recovered from a human donor in a cohort sampled during active COVID-19. The nucleotides are TGTGCCAGTAGTATGACAACTAGCGGGAGTTGGAGCAATGAGCAGTTCTTC. It translates as CASSMTTSGSWSNEQFF.